The 10 T cell receptor beta chains given below trace back to one sample, sequenced in a study of T cell responses to AZD1222 COVID-19 vaccine listed by TCRdb under 2021. The method behind the library was the immunoSEQ multiplex PCR assay. TCRdb carries this immuneACCESS record with in-frame sequences only. Its versions omit some clonotypes, under half of them owing to an unresolved V gene in the studies checked, with the rest unexplained. This sample comprises approximately 100,000 clones, approximately 90% of them detected only once. The ten largest clones add up to around 5.8% of the sample. The sample's time point label, decoded: about 28 days (+/-7) after the second vaccine dose. The material was peripheral blood, obtained 28 days after the second AZD1222 dose. These receptors were collected from an adult who received the AZD1222 COVID-19 vaccine.

The chain combines TRBV7-8 with TRBJ2-4; maybe TRBD2 (6 bases). V lost 1 base and J lost 5, with 9 bases in between. In germline, CDR1 is SGHVS, CDR2 FQNEAQ. CDR3 length: 14 amino acids. The CDR3 loop reads CASSLVGGENIQYF. The DNA of the CDR3 is TGTGCCAGCAGCTTAGTCGGGGGTGAAAACATTCAGTACTTC. Using reference TRBV7-8 and TRBJ2-4 for the parts outside the CDR3, the full variable domain is GAGVSQSPRYKVAKRGQDVALRCDPISGHVSLFWYQQALGQGPEFLTYFQNEAQLDKSGLPSDRFFAERPEGSVSTLKIQRTQQEDSAVYLCASSLVGGENIQYFGAGTRLSVL.

This clone has just a few counts. The J gene is TRBJ1-6, the V gene TRBV20-1; no definite D call. In germline, CDR1 is DFQATT, CDR2 SNEGSKA (reference sequence). Between the trimmed V and J ends, which lost 3 bases and 10 bases, there was a span of 19 bases. The CDR3 has 15 amino acids. The CDR3 bases are TGCAGTGCTAGTATGAGACCCGCGGGCGGGTCACCCCTCCACTTT. Translating gives CSASMRPAGGSPLHF.

This rearrangement joins TRBV6-5 to TRBJ2-7, with 10 bases that match TRBD1. This CDR3 comprises 15 residues. Germline V gene lookup returns CDR1 MNHEY and CDR2 SVGAGI. Trimming removed 2 bases from V and 3 bases from J; junction bases left unmatched: 4. CDR3 sequence reads: CASSYRDRGFYEQYF. The CDR3 coding sequence is TGTGCCAGCAGTTACCGGGACAGGGGATTCTACGAGCAGTACTTC.

The genes are TRBV9 and TRBJ1-2; weak D call: TRBD1 (6 bases). The CDR3 is made up of 14 amino acids. Per the germline V gene, CDR1 is SGDLS and CDR2 is YYNGEE. Trimming took off 0 bases at V and 6 bases at J, with 12 bases between the two ends. The CDR3 DNA is TGTGCCAGCAGCGTAGCTGGGGGGCGTGATGGCTACACCTTC. This translates into CASSVAGGRDGYTF. Full variable domain (outside the CDR3, taken from reference TRBV9 and TRBJ1-2): DSGVTQTPKHLITATGQRVTLRCSPRSGDLSVYWYQQSLDQGLQFLIQYYNGEERAKGNILERFSAQQFPDLHSELNLSSLELGDSALYFCASSVAGGRDGYTFGSGTRLTVV.

The CDR3 protein is CASSQAPGRTLSYEQYF. In DNA, the CDR3 is TGCGCCAGCAGCCAAGCACCGGGACGGACCCTCTCCTACGAGCAGTACTTC. The chain uses TRBV4-1 and TRBJ2-7; D may be TRBD1 or TRBD2 (5 bases each). This CDR3 is 17 amino acids long. The germline V gene encodes CDR1 MGHRA and CDR2 YSYEKL. Trimming removed 1 base at V and 0 bases at J, with 16 bases between.

This clone has a single count. V usage is TRBV9 and J usage is TRBJ1-2, with D unresolved. This CDR3 is built from 14 residues. Between the trimmed V and J ends, which lost 0 bases and 4 bases, there was a span of 10 bases. The V gene's germline CDR1 is SGDLS and CDR2 YYNGEE. The CDR3 DNA reads as TGTGCCAGCAGCGTAGCGGGCAGACCCTATGGCTACACCTTC. Translated, it gives CASSVAGRPYGYTF.

This sequence joins TRBV29-1 and TRBJ2-2; 7 nucleotides match TRBD2. The CDR3 covers 14 residues. V was pared by 4 bases and J by 0 bases, with 2 bases of the junction left unmatched. CDR1 is SQVTM and CDR2 is ANQGSEA in the germline V gene. CDR3 DNA sequence: TGCAGCGTTGCGGGGGGACCGAACACCGGGGAGCTGTTTTTT. Protein: CSVAGGPNTGELFF.

V gene TRBV10-3 combines with J gene TRBJ2-3, with 9 bases lining up with TRBD2. The CDR3 runs 15 residues. Germline CDR1 is ENHRY and CDR2 is SYGVKD. The ends lost 11 bases at V and 2 bases at J; junction bases unmatched: 11. CDR3 in amino acids: CAARSLAGLTDTQYF. The CDR3 DNA is TGTGCCGCTAGATCTCTAGCGGGGCTCACAGATACGCAGTATTTT.

This sequence joins TRBV7-2 and TRBJ1-5; D is undetermined. This CDR3 comprises 14 residues. The germline CDR1 and CDR2 sequences are SGHTA and FQGNSA. V was cut by 1 base and J by 1 base, with 5 bases left in between. The CDR3 spells CASSLGHSNQPQHF. CDR3 DNA: TGTGCCAGCAGCTTAGGTCACAGCAATCAGCCCCAGCATTTT.

In this sample, this clone turned up once. The chain has TRBV5-1 and TRBJ1-2, with D hard to call. CDR1 is SGHRS, CDR2 YFSETQ, per germline. Trimming removed 1 base at V and 3 bases at J, with 13 bases between. The CDR3 has 15 residues. CDR3 nucleotide sequence: TGCGCCAGCAGCTTGTTAGCGGGTAGTGACTATGGCTACACCTTC. Protein: CASSLLAGSDYGYTF.